These T cell receptor beta chains were read from a single sample in a study of CD4 T cells in relation to SARS-CoV-2 and coronaviruses. No antigen has been assigned to these receptors. The data were produced by immunoSEQ multiplex PCR, yet TCRdb's version contains in-frame clones alone and is incomplete. The data contain tens of thousands of clones, roughly 76% of them singletons. The sequenced sample was CD4+ T cells from PBMCs, cultured in vitro. These receptors all come from a human donor in good health. Each CDR3 is given with its conserved first and last residue. Fields, in order: D gene, J gene, clone size, V gene, CDR3 DNA, CDR3 protein. The D gene is left open where the match is weak. Rows give clone size only sometimes, using once, few, many, or a class for an expanded clone.

d_call: TRBD2; j_call: TRBJ2-3; clone_size: NA; v_call: TRBV9; cdr3_nt: TGTGCCAGCAGCTCCACACCTGGACTAGCGGGGGGCCCAGATACGCAGTATTTT; cdr3_aa: CASSSTPGLAGGPDTQYF
d_call: NA; j_call: TRBJ1-1; clone_size: NA; v_call: TRBV12-3/TRBV12-4; cdr3_nt: TGTGCCAGCAGCCGTCTGGAGGGCACTGAAGCTTTCTTT; cdr3_aa: CASSRLEGTEAFF
d_call: NA; j_call: TRBJ2-7; clone_size: NA; v_call: TRBV4-1; cdr3_nt: TGCGCCAGCAGGCGGACGTCGGGGCTCTACGAGCAGTACTTC; cdr3_aa: CASRRTSGLYEQYF
d_call: NA; j_call: TRBJ2-1; clone_size: NA; v_call: TRBV30; cdr3_nt: TGTGCCTCTACCCGAGGGGGAGGGCGAGGCTCCTACAATGAGCAGTTCTTC; cdr3_aa: CASTRGGGRGSYNEQFF
d_call: TRBD1; j_call: TRBJ1-3; clone_size: NA; v_call: TRBV5-1; cdr3_nt: TGCGCCAGCAGCTTAAACACCGGGACAGGGCAGAACACCATATATTTT; cdr3_aa: CASSLNTGTGQNTIYF
d_call: NA; j_call: TRBJ2-3; clone_size: NA; v_call: TRBV20-1; cdr3_nt: TGCAGTGCAGAGGTCGGGGATACGCAGTATTTT; cdr3_aa: CSAEVGDTQYF
d_call: TRBD1; j_call: TRBJ2-6; clone_size: NA; v_call: TRBV6-1; cdr3_nt: TGTGCCAGCAGTGAAAGGCTTGGGACAGGGAGGTCTGGGGCCAACGTCCTGACTTTC; cdr3_aa: CASSERLGTGRSGANVLTF
d_call: NA; j_call: TRBJ2-1; clone_size: NA; v_call: TRBV6-6; cdr3_nt: TGTGCCAGCAGTTACAGAATGAGTGAGCAGTTCTTC; cdr3_aa: CASSYRMSEQFF
d_call: TRBD1; j_call: TRBJ2-7; clone_size: NA; v_call: TRBV28; cdr3_nt: TGTGCCAGCAGTCTCTGGACAGGGGGCGGGTACGAGCAGTACTTC; cdr3_aa: CASSLWTGGGYEQYF
d_call: NA; j_call: TRBJ1-1; clone_size: NA; v_call: TRBV11-2; cdr3_nt: TGTGCCAGCAGCTTCCCCTCGGGCCAGACAAACACTGAAGCTTTCTTT; cdr3_aa: CASSFPSGQTNTEAFF
d_call: TRBD2; j_call: TRBJ2-7; clone_size: NA; v_call: TRBV19; cdr3_nt: TGTGCCAGTAGTATAGTTAGCGGGGAAAACTACGAGCAGTACTTC; cdr3_aa: CASSIVSGENYEQYF
d_call: NA; j_call: TRBJ2-5; clone_size: NA; v_call: TRBV12-5; cdr3_nt: TGTGCTAGTGGTTTGGCGGGGGATGCCAAAGAGACCCAGTACTTC; cdr3_aa: CASGLAGDAKETQYF
d_call: NA; j_call: TRBJ2-3; clone_size: few; v_call: TRBV2; cdr3_nt: TGTGCCAGCAGGAGCGGACCTACAGATACGCAGTATTTT; cdr3_aa: CASRSGPTDTQYF
d_call: NA; j_call: TRBJ1-2; clone_size: NA; v_call: TRBV3-1/TRBV3-2; cdr3_nt: TGTGCCAGCAGCCAAGTTTATGGGCAGGGTCTCTATGGCTACACCTTC; cdr3_aa: CASSQVYGQGLYGYTF
d_call: NA; j_call: TRBJ1-4; clone_size: once; v_call: TRBV4-3; cdr3_nt: TGCGCCAGCAGCCAAGATCTGGTGAGGGCGGGTGTTATTGAAAAACTGTTTTTT; cdr3_aa: CASSQDLVRAGVIEKLFF
d_call: TRBD1; j_call: TRBJ1-3; clone_size: NA; v_call: TRBV5-8; cdr3_nt: TGTGCCAGCAGCTCTGGACAGGCCGGAAACACCATATATTTT; cdr3_aa: CASSSGQAGNTIYF
d_call: NA; j_call: TRBJ1-1; clone_size: NA; v_call: TRBV16; cdr3_nt: TGTGCCAGCAGCCAATTAAGAGGGGCGGAAGCTTTCTTT; cdr3_aa: CASSQLRGAEAFF
d_call: TRBD1; j_call: TRBJ2-3; clone_size: NA; v_call: TRBV5-4; cdr3_nt: TGTGCCAGCAGCCCGGACAGGGGCACAGATACGCAGTATTTT; cdr3_aa: CASSPDRGTDTQYF
d_call: TRBD2; j_call: TRBJ2-3; clone_size: NA; v_call: TRBV29-1; cdr3_nt: TGCAGCGTTGAGGGAGGGAGCGAAGTTCTAGATACGCAGTATTTT; cdr3_aa: CSVEGGSEVLDTQYF
d_call: NA; j_call: TRBJ2-5; clone_size: NA; v_call: TRBV5-4; cdr3_nt: TGTGCCAGCAGCTTGGAGAACGTAAAAGAGACCCAGTACTTC; cdr3_aa: CASSLENVKETQYF
d_call: NA; j_call: TRBJ2-2; clone_size: few; v_call: TRBV5-4; cdr3_nt: TGTGCCAGCAGCCTCGACCCCACAGCCACCCTTACCGGGGAGCTGTTTTTT; cdr3_aa: CASSLDPTATLTGELFF
d_call: NA; j_call: TRBJ1-3; clone_size: once; v_call: TRBV7-2; cdr3_nt: TGTGCCAGCAGCTTAGTAAACGTCCGTCTAACTGGAAACACCATATATTTT; cdr3_aa: CASSLVNVRLTGNTIYF
d_call: NA; j_call: TRBJ1-5; clone_size: NA; v_call: TRBV13; cdr3_nt: TGTGCCAGCAGCTTAATGGGTAATCAGCCCCAGCATTTT; cdr3_aa: CASSLMGNQPQHF
d_call: TRBD1; j_call: TRBJ1-2; clone_size: NA; v_call: TRBV19; cdr3_nt: TGTGCCAGTAGTTCGGACAGGGGGCTTGGCTACACCTTC; cdr3_aa: CASSSDRGLGYTF
d_call: NA; j_call: TRBJ2-7; clone_size: NA; v_call: TRBV21-1; cdr3_nt: TGTGCCAGCCCTCCCGATCTCGGACCTCCCCTCTCCTACGAGCAGTACTTC; cdr3_aa: CASPPDLGPPLSYEQYF
d_call: TRBD1; j_call: TRBJ2-1; clone_size: NA; v_call: TRBV25-1; cdr3_nt: TGTGCCAGCAGTGACGGACAGGCATCTTACAATGAGCAGTTCTTC; cdr3_aa: CASSDGQASYNEQFF
d_call: NA; j_call: TRBJ1-2; clone_size: few; v_call: TRBV12-3/TRBV12-4; cdr3_nt: TGTGCCAGCGATCGGGCTTTAGGAAATGGCTACACCTTC; cdr3_aa: CASDRALGNGYTF
d_call: TRBD1; j_call: TRBJ2-2; clone_size: NA; v_call: TRBV5-8; cdr3_nt: TGTGCCAGCAGCTTGAAGACAGGGGGAGTTGTCGGGGAGCTGTTTTTT; cdr3_aa: CASSLKTGGVVGELFF
d_call: NA; j_call: TRBJ2-4; clone_size: NA; v_call: TRBV2; cdr3_nt: TGTGCCAGCACCCTAGGGGGAGAGGCGTACATTCAGTACTTC; cdr3_aa: CASTLGGEAYIQYF
d_call: TRBD2; j_call: TRBJ2-5; clone_size: NA; v_call: TRBV9; cdr3_nt: TGTGCCAGCAGCTCCACTAGCGGGGTGAGGCAAGAGACCCAGTACTTC; cdr3_aa: CASSSTSGVRQETQYF
d_call: NA; j_call: TRBJ2-1; clone_size: NA; v_call: TRBV20-1; cdr3_nt: TGCAGTGCTAAACTAGCCAATGAGCAGTTCTTC; cdr3_aa: CSAKLANEQFF
d_call: TRBD2; j_call: TRBJ2-2; clone_size: NA; v_call: TRBV7-9; cdr3_nt: TGTGCCAGCAGCTCCGCGTGGGCGGGAGTGCGGGCCGGGGAGCTGTTTTTT; cdr3_aa: CASSSAWAGVRAGELFF
d_call: NA; j_call: TRBJ2-1; clone_size: NA; v_call: TRBV6-5; cdr3_nt: TGTGCCAGCAGTTACTCTCCGGGGAGATCCACCAATGAGCAGTTCTTC; cdr3_aa: CASSYSPGRSTNEQFF
d_call: NA; j_call: TRBJ2-1; clone_size: NA; v_call: TRBV7-3; cdr3_nt: TGTGCCAGCAGCTTAGAGGGGGGCTCCTACAATGAGCAGTTCTTC; cdr3_aa: CASSLEGGSYNEQFF
d_call: NA; j_call: TRBJ1-2; clone_size: NA; v_call: TRBV3-1/TRBV3-2; cdr3_nt: TGTGCCAGCAGCCAAGCGGCAGGCTCCTATGGCTACACCTTC; cdr3_aa: CASSQAAGSYGYTF
d_call: NA; j_call: TRBJ2-7; clone_size: NA; v_call: TRBV7-2; cdr3_nt: TGTGCCAGCAGCACCCCCTCAAGGGGCGAGCAGTACTTC; cdr3_aa: CASSTPSRGEQYF
d_call: NA; j_call: TRBJ1-4; clone_size: NA; v_call: TRBV28; cdr3_nt: TGTGCCAGCAGTTTGGGCGGGCAGGGAGATGAAAAACTGTTTTTT; cdr3_aa: CASSLGGQGDEKLFF